A selection of T cell receptor beta chains follows, all from one sample in a study of blood T cell repertoires in COVID-19. Produced via immunoSEQ multiplex PCR; TCRdb's table is partial and in-frame only. The table records fewer than 250,000 clones, about 84% of them present only once. Sequencing was done on a sample of PBMCs or T cells enriched from blood (not recorded which). The receptors come from a woman between 45 and 60 years old who had recovered from COVID-19. Both conserved end residues are part of each CDR3. The order of the fields is CDR3 length, clone size, V gene, D gene, J gene, CDR3 protein, CDR3 DNA. D genes are given only for firm matches. Clone size is shown for a subset of rows, as once, few, many or a class of expanded clone.

14	.	TRBV6-5	TRBD2	TRBJ2-2	CASKRLAGAGELFF	TGTGCCAGCAAAAGACTAGCGGGAGCCGGGGAGCTGTTTTTT
16	.	TRBV7-9	TRBD1	TRBJ2-3	CASSLGTGFSTDTQYF	TGTGCCAGCAGCTTAGGGACAGGCTTTAGCACAGATACGCAGTATTTT
15	.	TRBV4-1	.	TRBJ1-4	CASSQEAGRIEKLFF	TGCGCCAGCAGCCAAGAGGCAGGGCGGATTGAAAAACTGTTTTTT
15	.	TRBV5-8	TRBD1	TRBJ2-5	CASSPGTARQETQYF	TGTGCCAGCAGCCCCGGGACAGCAAGACAAGAGACCCAGTACTTC
11	few	TRBV12-3/TRBV12-4	.	TRBJ1-1	CASSLGAGAFF	TGTGCCAGCAGTTTAGGGGCCGGAGCTTTCTTT
15	.	TRBV7-2	TRBD1	TRBJ1-6	CASSRGQAGGSPLHF	TGTGCCAGCAGTCGCGGACAGGCCGGGGGTTCACCCCTCCACTTT
15	once	TRBV11-1	TRBD1	TRBJ2-3	CASSLAYRGVDTQYF	TGTGCCAGCAGCTTGGCCTACAGGGGCGTAGATACGCAGTATTTT
14	.	TRBV30	TRBD1	TRBJ1-6	CAWSPDRGHSPLHF	TGTGCCTGGAGCCCCGACAGGGGGCACTCACCCCTCCACTTT
15	.	TRBV5-1	.	TRBJ1-2	CASSLRGEGPIGYTF	TGCGCCAGCAGCTTGCGAGGGGAGGGACCTATTGGCTACACCTTC
15	.	TRBV5-1	TRBD2	TRBJ2-3	CASMGGEASTDTQYF	TGCGCCAGCATGGGAGGGGAGGCTAGCACAGATACGCAGTATTTT
11	once	TRBV4-3	.	TRBJ1-1	CASSLKGRAFF	TGCGCCAGCAGCCTTAAGGGGAGGGCTTTCTTT
13	few	TRBV29-1	.	TRBJ1-1	CSVARQLNTEAFF	TGCAGCGTCGCTCGACAGTTGAACACTGAAGCTTTCTTT
15	.	TRBV27	TRBD1	TRBJ2-7	CASSQGQGQFYEQYF	TGTGCCAGCAGCCAAGGACAGGGGCAATTCTACGAGCAGTACTTC
15	.	TRBV6-2/TRBV6-3	TRBD1	TRBJ2-1	CASSPATGGYNEQFF	TGTGCCAGCAGTCCCGCGACAGGGGGCTACAATGAGCAGTTCTTC
16	.	TRBV7-3	.	TRBJ2-1	CASSSYSTSSYNEQFF	TGTGCCAGCAGCAGTTATAGCACGAGCTCCTACAATGAGCAGTTCTTC
14	.	TRBV3-1/TRBV3-2	.	TRBJ1-6	CASRRSSYNSPLHF	TGTGCCAGCAGGAGGAGCTCCTATAATTCACCCCTCCACTTT
16	.	TRBV5-1	TRBD2	TRBJ2-7	CASSAPGLAGTREQYF	TGCGCCAGCAGCGCGCCGGGACTAGCGGGAACTAGAGAGCAGTACTTC
15	.	TRBV7-7	.	TRBJ2-1	CASSLDPSSYNEQFF	TGTGCTAGCAGCTTAGATCCGAGTTCCTACAATGAGCAGTTCTTC
14	many	TRBV18	TRBD1	TRBJ1-6	CASSPTGERSPLHF	TGTGCCAGCTCACCGACAGGGGAGCGATCACCCCTCCACTTT
15	.	TRBV5-5	TRBD1	TRBJ2-5	CASSLTGQPQETQYF	TGTGCCAGCAGCCTGACGGGACAGCCCCAAGAGACCCAGTACTTC
17	.	TRBV7-9	.	TRBJ1-5	CASSLDGWGVERQPQHF	TGTGCCAGCAGCTTAGATGGTTGGGGAGTAGAGAGACAGCCCCAGCATTTT
13	.	TRBV6-2/TRBV6-3	.	TRBJ1-2	CASSLRGRWGYTF	TGTGCCAGCAGTTTGCGGGGCCGGTGGGGCTACACCTTC
13	.	TRBV11-3	.	TRBJ2-7	CASSLTVVYEQYF	TGTGCCAGCAGCTTGACAGTCGTCTACGAGCAGTACTTC
13	.	TRBV7-9	.	TRBJ1-1	CASIAPPQPEAFF	TGTGCCAGCATCGCGCCCCCACAGCCCGAAGCTTTCTTT
14	.	TRBV18	.	TRBJ2-3	CASSSLGGTDTQYF	TGTGCCAGCTCTTCCCTCGGGGGCACAGATACGCAGTATTTT
13	.	TRBV15	.	TRBJ1-1	CATSPGGDTEAFF	TGTGCCACCAGCCCCGGGGGGGACACTGAAGCTTTCTTT
15	once	TRBV7-9	TRBD1	TRBJ2-2	CASSFGTGFTGELFF	TGTGCCAGCAGCTTCGGGACAGGGTTCACCGGGGAGCTGTTTTTT
17	.	TRBV28	TRBD1	TRBJ1-2	CASTSPNDGTGGIGYTF	TGTGCCAGCACATCTCCAAATGACGGCACAGGGGGGATCGGCTACACCTTC
15	.	TRBV5-1	TRBD2	TRBJ2-2	CASSQGLAGPGELFF	TGCGCCAGCAGCCAAGGACTAGCGGGCCCCGGGGAGCTGTTTTTT
14	.	TRBV5-1	.	TRBJ2-7	CASSLVGGTYEQYF	TGCGCCAGCAGCCTGGTGGGAGGTACGTACGAGCAGTACTTC
19	.	TRBV14	.	TRBJ1-4	CASSQGPWGAFRGDEKLFF	TGTGCCAGCAGCCAAGGGCCCTGGGGCGCATTCAGAGGTGATGAAAAACTGTTTTTT
16	.	TRBV18	.	TRBJ1-3	CASSPNPGISGNTIYF	TGTGCCAGCTCACCAAACCCCGGGATCTCTGGAAACACCATATATTTT
17	.	TRBV15	TRBD2	TRBJ2-2	CATSREWTSGNTGELFF	TGTGCCACCAGCAGAGAATGGACTAGCGGGAACACCGGGGAGCTGTTTTTT
15	.	TRBV18	.	TRBJ2-1	CASSQTGNSYNEQFF	TGTGCCAGCTCACAAACGGGAAACTCCTACAATGAGCAGTTCTTC
14	.	TRBV5-4	TRBD1	TRBJ2-7	CASSAGTGVWEQYF	TGTGCCAGCAGTGCGGGGACAGGGGTGTGGGAGCAGTACTTC
15	once	TRBV5-4	TRBD2	TRBJ2-5	CASSYPLAGQETQYF	TGTGCCAGCAGCTACCCTCTAGCGGGGCAAGAGACCCAGTACTTC
14	.	TRBV7-9	.	TRBJ2-3	CAGRVAATTDTQYF	TGTGCCGGTCGGGTGGCCGCTACCACAGATACGCAGTATTTT
17	.	TRBV28	TRBD2	TRBJ2-3	CASSPRGTSGVTDTQYF	TGTGCCAGCAGTCCCAGAGGGACTAGCGGAGTCACAGATACGCAGTATTTT
14	.	TRBV30	.	TRBJ1-5	CAWSPWGGSQPQHF	TGTGCCTGGAGCCCGTGGGGGGGGTCTCAGCCCCAGCATTTT
12	.	TRBV7-9	.	TRBJ2-7	CASSLEEAEQYF	TGTGCCAGCAGCTTAGAGGAGGCGGAGCAGTACTTC
12	once	TRBV28	.	TRBJ1-5	CASNRGRQPQHF	TGTGCCAGCAACAGAGGGAGACAGCCCCAGCATTTT
15	.	TRBV7-8	TRBD2	TRBJ2-1	CASSSSWGGFNEQFF	TGTGCCAGCAGCTCCTCTTGGGGAGGGTTCAATGAGCAGTTCTTC
15	.	TRBV6-2/TRBV6-3	TRBD1	TRBJ1-5	CASSYTEGAYQPQHF	TGTGCCAGCAGTTACACAGAGGGGGCATATCAGCCCCAGCATTTT
15	.	TRBV7-8	.	TRBJ1-5	CASSLSWESNQPQHF	TGTGCCAGCAGTCTTTCTTGGGAGAGCAATCAGCCCCAGCATTTT
12	few	TRBV28	.	TRBJ2-1	CASVLSPNEQFF	TGTGCCAGCGTACTAAGCCCCAATGAGCAGTTCTTC
18	.	TRBV7-8	.	TRBJ1-4	CASSPTRFGGGEREKLFF	TGTGCCAGCAGCCCCACCCGGTTCGGGGGGGGTGAGCGTGAAAAACTGTTTTTT
17	.	TRBV6-1	.	TRBJ2-2	CASSEARQFANTGELFF	TGTGCCAGCAGTGAAGCGCGACAGTTCGCGAACACCGGGGAGCTGTTTTTT
12	.	TRBV30	.	TRBJ1-2	CAWSVHTGGYTF	TGTGCCTGGAGTGTACACACAGGGGGCTACACCTTC
14	.	TRBV7-9	TRBD1	TRBJ1-3	CASSQGQIRNTIYF	TGTGCCAGCAGCCAGGGACAGATAAGAAACACCATATATTTT
17	few	TRBV7-9	.	TRBJ1-2	CASSLALRDTLNYGYTF	TGTGCCAGCAGCTTAGCCCTACGCGACACCCTGAACTATGGCTACACCTTC
12	.	TRBV5-3	.	TRBJ2-7	CARSRDNYEQYF	TGTGCCAGAAGCAGGGACAACTACGAGCAGTACTTC
14	.	TRBV5-6	.	TRBJ1-2	CASRFRGQSYGYTF	TGTGCCAGCAGATTCAGAGGACAGAGCTATGGCTACACCTTC
18	many	TRBV3-1/TRBV3-2	TRBD2	TRBJ2-3	CASSQDIGLALNTDTQYF	TGTGCCAGCAGCCAAGATATCGGACTAGCGTTGAACACAGATACGCAGTATTTT